This TCR beta chain was found in a study of T cells in narcolepsy. Whole-study context: Enrolled donors included narcolepsy type 1 or type 2 patients and healthy controls.

The study's findings and limits: Autoreactive clone sequences were missing from some blood memory CD4+ repertoires. Healthy controls reportedly lacked the autoreactive clonotypes serially found in patients' blood. Same-patient CSF and blood CD4+ T cell clonotypes included HCRT-specific and TRIB2-specific autoreactive ones.

The data were produced by immunoSEQ multiplex PCR, yet TCRdb's version contains in-frame clones alone and is incomplete. This sample has fewer than 35,000 clones, with more than 75% found just once. As for this clone: What it binds is unknown.

Germline assignment: CDR1 SGHAT and CDR2 FQDESV (reference sequence). This CDR3 contains 13 residues. With V trimmed by 1 base and J by 10 bases, 3 bases remained unmatched. The sample taken for sequencing was CD45RA- memory CD4+ T cells from PBMCs. The genes are TRBV11-1 and TRBJ1-4, with TRBD1 matching 7 bases. This TCR came from a human donor with narcolepsy. The CDR3 loop is CASSLGQGRKLFF. CDR3 nucleotides: TGTGCCAGCAGCTTAGGACAGGGACGAAAACTGTTTTTT.